These 20 T cell receptor beta chains share one sample of origin, sequenced in a study of Ad26.COV2.S vaccination and SARS-CoV-2 variants. Some clones are missing from TCRdb's copy, which holds only in-frame ones; the method was immunoSEQ multiplex PCR. This table has 300,000 to 350,000 clones, roughly 88% appearing once. Indicated treatment: over 15 received Ad26.COV2.S at low or high dose, single or two shots; 5 received placebo; per-sample allocation not given. After the first vaccine or placebo injection, samples were drawn on day 63. Sequenced here: peripheral blood, sampled in a trial of Ad26.COV2.S vaccine versus placebo. These TCRs come from a person between 18 and 65 years old who received the Ad26.COV2.S COVID-19 vaccine or a placebo.

This sequence joins TRBV10-2 and TRBJ2-7; D not certain. The CDR3 extends over 15 amino acids. The V gene's germline CDR1 is WSHSY and CDR2 SAAADI. V was cut by 3 bases and J by 10 bases, with 22 bases left in between. The CDR3 here is CASSDISRAVPSQYF. Written as DNA, the CDR3 is TGCGCCAGCAGTGATATCAGCCGGGCAGTTCCCTCTCAGTACTTC.

J is TRBJ1-2 and V is TRBV5-1, with D tentatively TRBD1 (5 bases). The CDR3 runs 13 residues. Trimming took 7 bases from V and 4 from J, leaving 14 bases between them. CDR1 and CDR2 (germline): SGHRS, YFSETQ. The chain's CDR3 is CASALGGSYGYTF. In nucleotides, the CDR3 is TGCGCCAGCGCGCTCGGGGGGAGCTATGGCTACACCTTC.

In this sample, this clone turned up a few times. The rearrangement joins TRBV19 to TRBJ1-2; tentatively, D is TRBD1 (5 bases). The germline gives CDR1 LNHDA, CDR2 SQIVND (reference sequence). The CDR3 has 14 amino acids. V gave up 3 bases and J gave up 14 bases, with 22 bases separating them. The CDR3 DNA is TGTGCCAGTAGTATTGGGACCCCTGGGACCTCTCTTACCTTC. Residues: CASSIGTPGTSLTF.

V gene TRBV11-2 combines with J gene TRBJ1-4, with a tentative D call TRBD1 (6 bases). Trimming stripped 2 bases from V and 5 bases from J, with 12 bases between. This CDR3 region has 15 residues. Germline lookup yields CDR1 SGHAT and CDR2 FQNNGV. CDR3 DNA sequence: TGTGCCAGCAGCTTATTCGGGGGGCCCAATGAAAAACTGTTTTTT. Translating it yields CASSLFGGPNEKLFF.

The chain is built from TRBV9 and TRBJ2-1; 13 positions match TRBD2. The CDR3 consists of 15 residues. Germline V lookup: CDR1 SGDLS, CDR2 YYNGEE. After removal of 3 bases from V and 7 bases from J, the junction contained 4 bases not matched to a gene. CDR3 sequence reads: CASSETSGRGNEQFF. The CDR3 DNA reads as TGTGCCAGCAGCGAAACTAGCGGGAGGGGTAATGAGCAGTTCTTC. The entire variable domain, with the rest obtained from reference TRBV9 and TRBJ2-1, is as follows: DSGVTQTPKHLITATGQRVTLRCSPRSGDLSVYWYQQSLDQGLQFLIQYYNGEERAKGNILERFSAQQFPDLHSELNLSSLELGDSALYFCASSETSGRGNEQFFGPGTRLTVL.

This clone was detected only once. The rearrangement joins TRBV11-3 to TRBJ2-2, with 9 positions matching TRBD2. The length of the CDR3 is 16 residues. V lost 5 bases and J lost 2; bases outside the gene matches: 6. Germline V CDR1 and CDR2: SGHNT, YENEEA. The CDR3 DNA reads TGTGCCAGCAGCCCTCAGACTAGCGGAAACACCGGGGAGCTGTTTTTT. It specifies CASSPQTSGNTGELFF.

This chain links TRBV11-3 with TRBJ1-1, with D possibly TRBD1 on 6 matching bases. From germline, CDR1 is SGHNT and CDR2 YENEEA. The V end lost 8 bases, the J end lost 4 bases, and 26 bases lay between the germline ends. The CDR3 totals 17 residues. Here the CDR3 DNA reads TGTGCCAGCTCTTTCGGAGCAGGGGCCCCTGAGGGCACTGAAGCTTTCTTT. It is translated as CASSFGAGAPEGTEAFF.

The chain employs TRBV9 and TRBJ2-3, with D hard to call. CDR3 length: 12 amino acids. Trimming stripped 4 bases from V and 6 bases from J, with 9 bases between. CDR1 and CDR2 (germline): SGDLS, YYNGEE. The CDR3 loop is CASSQSADTQYF. Written as DNA, the CDR3 is TGTGCCAGCAGCCAGAGCGCCGATACGCAGTATTTT.

V is TRBV19 and J is TRBJ1-2, with unresolved D. V lost 8 bases to trimming and J lost 4 bases, with 23 bases between them. Germline lookup yields CDR1 LNHDA and CDR2 SQIVND (reference sequence). CDR3 length equals 16 residues. In nucleotides, the CDR3 is TGTGCCAGTCATGAAAATTCCTTACTTGTCCCCTATGGCTACACCTTC. It translates to CASHENSLLVPYGYTF.

This rearrangement joins TRBV11-2 to TRBJ2-1; 7 bases match TRBD2. V lost 5 bases to trimming and J lost 2 bases; unmatched junction nucleotides: 6. CDR3 length: 15 amino acids. CDR1 and CDR2 (germline): SGHAT, FQNNGV. CDR3 loop: CASSPIRGAYNEQFF. The CDR3 coding sequence is TGTGCCAGCAGCCCCATCCGGGGGGCCTACAATGAGCAGTTCTTC.

The chain joins TRBV19 to TRBJ2-7; the match to TRBD2 covers 9 bases. The trim removed 9 bases at V and 6 bases at J, leaving 12 bases unmatched. In germline, CDR1 is LNHDA, CDR2 SQIVND (reference sequence). The CDR3 has 14 amino acids. The CDR3, as DNA: TGTGCCAGCGCCAAACAGGCGGGAGGGGGCGAGCAGTACGTC. It encodes CASAKQAGGGEQYV.

The chain employs TRBV27 and TRBJ2-7; D is perhaps TRBD2 (5 bases). CDR3 length: 15 residues. Trimming cost V 2 bases and J 0 bases, with 11 bases left between them. Germline V gene lookup returns CDR1 MNHEY and CDR2 SMNVEV (reference sequence). This chain's CDR3 is CASSLKWESSYEQYF. As DNA, the CDR3 is TGTGCCAGCAGTTTAAAGTGGGAGAGCTCCTACGAGCAGTACTTC.

The V and J genes are TRBV6-6 and TRBJ1-1, with TRBD1 identical over 8 bases. Germline CDR1 and CDR2: MNHNY and SVGAGI (reference sequence). The length of the CDR3 is 15 residues. V shed 6 bases and J 5 bases; nucleotides not matched to a gene: 11. This CDR3 is CASRTDRGRGTEAFF. CDR3 bases: TGTGCCAGCAGAACCGACAGGGGTAGGGGGACTGAAGCTTTCTTT.

The chain couples TRBV7-2 to TRBJ2-6; D remains unclear. The CDR3 is 14 residues long. The germline V and J ends were trimmed by 1 base and 4 bases, with 5 bases remaining between them. Germline V gene lookup returns CDR1 SGHTA and CDR2 FQGNSA. The CDR3 DNA sequence: TGTGCCAGCAGCTTAGGTTGGGGGGCCAACGTCCTGACTTTC. Encoded protein: CASSLGWGANVLTF.

The J gene is TRBJ1-2, the V gene TRBV24-1; D gene ambiguous. CDR1 and CDR2 from the germline V gene are KGHDR and SFDVKD. V lost 1 base and J lost 0, with 5 bases in between. The CDR3 is made up of 14 amino acids. CDR3 nucleotides: TGTGCCACCAGTGATTTTTCAGCTAACTATGGCTACACCTTC. Encoded protein: CATSDFSANYGYTF.

This chain joins TRBV5-1 and TRBJ1-4; TRBD1 matches at 10 bases. Per the germline V gene, CDR1 is SGHRS and CDR2 is YFSETQ. The CDR3 has 17 residues. V lost 0 bases, J lost 3 bases, and 5 bases stayed unmatched. The CDR3 reads CASSLGPGTGANEKLFF. The CDR3 DNA follows: TGCGCCAGCAGCTTGGGTCCCGGGACAGGGGCTAATGAAAAACTGTTTTTT.

The genes are TRBV7-9 and TRBJ2-3; TRBD2 might be the D (6 bases). The V gene lost 4 bases and the J gene lost 6 bases, with 23 bases spanning the gap. The CDR3 has 17 residues. Germline values: CDR1 SEHNR, CDR2 FQNEAQ (reference sequence). CDR3 residues: CASSSTHYLKRGDTQYF. CDR3 coding DNA: TGTGCCAGCAGCTCAACCCACTACCTGAAACGGGGGGATACGCAGTATTTT.

V and J are TRBV27 and TRBJ1-4; 12 nucleotides line up with TRBD1. This CDR3 is built from 18 residues. CDR1 and CDR2 (germline): MNHEY, SMNVEV (reference sequence). Germline trimming cut 6 bases from V and 10 bases from J; bases unmatched to any gene: 18. The CDR3 DNA reads as TGTGCCAGCAGGCCTCCCCCGGGACAGGGGGCTCTTAGTTCAAAACTGTTTTTT. It yields the protein CASRPPPGQGALSSKLFF.

The chain joins TRBV10-3 to TRBJ2-6; the D gene could be TRBD1 or TRBD2 (5 bases each). V was trimmed by 3 bases and J by 3 bases, leaving 9 bases between them. The CDR3 sequence is 15 residues long. The germline gives CDR1 ENHRY, CDR2 SYGVKD. Here the CDR3 reads CAISDSRGGANVLTF. The CDR3 DNA reads TGTGCCATCAGTGACTCGAGGGGTGGGGCCAACGTCCTGACTTTC.

The V call is TRBV12-5, the J call TRBJ2-3, with D unclear. V lost 2 bases and J lost 2, with 2 bases in between. The CDR3 is 12 amino acids. CDR1 is LGHNT and CDR2 is FRNRAP in the germline V gene. The CDR3 nucleotides are TGTGCTAGTGGTTTGAACACAGATACGCAGTATTTT. This encodes CASGLNTDTQYF.